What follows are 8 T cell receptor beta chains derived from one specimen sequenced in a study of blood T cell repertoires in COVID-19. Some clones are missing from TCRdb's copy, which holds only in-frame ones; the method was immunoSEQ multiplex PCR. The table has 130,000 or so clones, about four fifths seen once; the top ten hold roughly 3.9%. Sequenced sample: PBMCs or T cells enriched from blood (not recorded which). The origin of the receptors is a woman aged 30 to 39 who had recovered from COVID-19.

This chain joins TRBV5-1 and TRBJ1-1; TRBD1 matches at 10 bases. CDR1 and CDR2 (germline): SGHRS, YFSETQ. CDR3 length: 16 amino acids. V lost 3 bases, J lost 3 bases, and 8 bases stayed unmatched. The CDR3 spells CASSSRQGAGDTEAFF. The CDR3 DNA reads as TGCGCCAGCAGCTCTCGACAGGGGGCTGGGGACACTGAAGCTTTCTTT. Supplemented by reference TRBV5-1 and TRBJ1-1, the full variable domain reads KAGVTQTPRYLIKTRGQQVTLSCSPISGHRSVSWYQQTPGQGLQFLFEYFSETQRNKGNFPGRFSGRQFSNSRSEMNVSTLELGDSALYLCASSSRQGAGDTEAFFGQGTRLTVV.

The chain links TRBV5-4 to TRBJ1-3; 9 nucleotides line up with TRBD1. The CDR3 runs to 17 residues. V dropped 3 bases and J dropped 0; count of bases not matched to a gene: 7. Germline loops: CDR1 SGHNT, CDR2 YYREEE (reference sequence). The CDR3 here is CASSSGGTGRSGNTIYF. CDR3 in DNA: TGTGCCAGCAGCTCGGGCGGGACAGGGCGCTCTGGAAACACCATATATTTT.

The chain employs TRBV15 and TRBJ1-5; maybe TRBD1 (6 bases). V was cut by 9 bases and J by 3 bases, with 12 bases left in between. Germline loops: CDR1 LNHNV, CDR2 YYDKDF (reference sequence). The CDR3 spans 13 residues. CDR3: CATSGQSNQPQHF. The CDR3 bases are TGTGCCACATCTGGACAGTCCAATCAGCCCCAGCATTTT.

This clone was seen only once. The CDR3 DNA follows: TGCGCCAGCAGTCTAAGCGGGACCGAGCAGTACTTC. Translated, it gives CASSLSGTEQYF. This chain uses TRBV4-1 with TRBJ2-7, with 7 positions matching TRBD2. J gave up 6 bases and V 6 bases, and 5 bases lay outside the gene matches. This CDR3 region has 12 residues. CDR1 and CDR2 from the germline V gene are MGHRA and YSYEKL.

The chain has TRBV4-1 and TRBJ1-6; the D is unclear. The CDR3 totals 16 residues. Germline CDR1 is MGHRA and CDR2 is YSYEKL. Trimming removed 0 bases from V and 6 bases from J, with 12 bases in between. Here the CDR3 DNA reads TGCGCCAGCAGCCAAGATGATGGCAGGCGTAATTCACCCCTCCACTTT. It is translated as CASSQDDGRRNSPLHF.

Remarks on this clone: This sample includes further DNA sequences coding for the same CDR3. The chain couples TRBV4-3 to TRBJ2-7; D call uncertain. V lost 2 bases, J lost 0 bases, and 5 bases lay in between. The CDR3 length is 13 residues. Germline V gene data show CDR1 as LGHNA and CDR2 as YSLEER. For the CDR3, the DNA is TGCGCCAGCAGCCAATCTCCCTCCTACGAGCAGTACTTC. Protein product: CASSQSPSYEQYF.

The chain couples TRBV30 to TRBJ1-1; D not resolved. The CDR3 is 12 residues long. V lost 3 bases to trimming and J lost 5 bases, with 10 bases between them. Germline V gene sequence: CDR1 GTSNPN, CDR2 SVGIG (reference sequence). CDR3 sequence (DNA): TGTGCCTGGAGGGAGGCTTGGACTGAAGCTTTCTTT. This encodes CAWREAWTEAFF.

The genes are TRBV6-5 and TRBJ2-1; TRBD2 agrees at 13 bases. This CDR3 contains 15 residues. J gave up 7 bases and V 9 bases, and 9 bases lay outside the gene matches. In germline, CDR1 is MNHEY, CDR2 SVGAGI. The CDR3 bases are TGTGCCAGTTCTTCCGGGACTAGCGGGACTAATGAGCAGTTCTTC. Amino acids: CASSSGTSGTNEQFF.